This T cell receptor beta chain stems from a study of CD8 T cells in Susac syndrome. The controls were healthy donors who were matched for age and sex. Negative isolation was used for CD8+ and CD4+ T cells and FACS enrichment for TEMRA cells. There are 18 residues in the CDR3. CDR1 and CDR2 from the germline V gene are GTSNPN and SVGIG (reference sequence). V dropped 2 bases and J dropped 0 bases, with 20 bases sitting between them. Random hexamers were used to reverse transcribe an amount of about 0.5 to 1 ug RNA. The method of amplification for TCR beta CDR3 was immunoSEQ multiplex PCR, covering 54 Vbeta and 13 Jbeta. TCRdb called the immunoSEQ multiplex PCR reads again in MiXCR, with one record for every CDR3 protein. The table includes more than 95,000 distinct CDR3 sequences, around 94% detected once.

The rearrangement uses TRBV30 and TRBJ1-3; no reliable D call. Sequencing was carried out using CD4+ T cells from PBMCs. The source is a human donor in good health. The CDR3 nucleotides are TGTGCCTGGAGTCCGTCGGCCTTCTGGGTTGTCTCTGGAAACACCATATATTTT. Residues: CAWSPSAFWVVSGNTIYF.